The rows below give T cell receptor beta chains drawn from one sample of a study of cytomegalovirus exposure and HLA in healthy donors. Generated by immunoSEQ multiplex PCR, the TCRdb table keeps only in-frame clones and is missing some. The sample shows about 140,000 clones, around 87% of them seen only once. Input material: PBMCs. The receptors stem from a man aged 18 to 29 in good health and CMV-seropositive. Both conserved end residues are part of each CDR3. The D gene is left open where the match is weak. Clone size is stated in some rows and not others, as once, few, many or a class when expanded.

j_gene: TRBJ1-4
d_gene: .
abundance: .
v_gene: TRBV2
CDR3aa: CASSPRRNEKLFF
CDR3nt: TGTGCCAGCAGTCCTCGTCGTAATGAAAAACTGTTTTTT

j_gene: TRBJ1-2
d_gene: .
abundance: few
v_gene: TRBV30
CDR3aa: CAWIPCYTF
CDR3nt: TGTGCCTGGATTCCATGCTACACCTTC

j_gene: TRBJ2-1
d_gene: .
abundance: .
v_gene: TRBV9
CDR3aa: CASSVGRDNEQFF
CDR3nt: TGTGCCAGCAGCGTAGGACGGGACAATGAGCAGTTCTTC

j_gene: TRBJ2-3
d_gene: TRBD1
abundance: .
v_gene: TRBV27
CDR3aa: CASSLLLTGTGGTDTQYF
CDR3nt: TGTGCCAGCAGTTTATTGCTGACCGGGACAGGGGGCACAGATACGCAGTATTTT

j_gene: TRBJ2-7
d_gene: .
abundance: .
v_gene: TRBV6-5
CDR3aa: CASSPSGGPYEQYF
CDR3nt: TGTGCCAGCAGCCCCTCGGGGGGCCCCTACGAGCAGTACTTC

j_gene: TRBJ2-5
d_gene: .
abundance: .
v_gene: TRBV6-5
CDR3aa: CASRSTEETQYF
CDR3nt: TGTGCCAGCAGGAGCACCGAAGAGACCCAGTACTTC

j_gene: TRBJ1-6
d_gene: .
abundance: few
v_gene: TRBV6-5
CDR3aa: CASRWTASNSPLHF
CDR3nt: TGTGCCAGCAGATGGACAGCCAGTAATTCACCCCTCCACTTT

j_gene: TRBJ2-7
d_gene: .
abundance: .
v_gene: TRBV5-6
CDR3aa: CASSLGGSTYEQYF
CDR3nt: TGTGCCAGCAGCTTGGGCGGGTCTACATACGAGCAGTACTTC

j_gene: TRBJ1-1
d_gene: TRBD1
abundance: .
v_gene: TRBV7-8
CDR3aa: CASSPRDRRAFF
CDR3nt: TGTGCCAGCAGCCCCCGGGACAGACGAGCTTTCTTT

j_gene: TRBJ2-7
d_gene: .
abundance: .
v_gene: TRBV7-9
CDR3aa: CASSLRQGWFEQYF
CDR3nt: TGTGCCAGCAGCTTACGGCAGGGATGGTTCGAGCAGTACTTC

j_gene: TRBJ1-2
d_gene: TRBD1
abundance: .
v_gene: TRBV7-9
CDR3aa: CASSQGAGGPANYGYTF
CDR3nt: TGTGCCAGCAGCCAAGGGGCAGGGGGGCCAGCTAACTATGGCTACACCTTC

j_gene: TRBJ2-3
d_gene: .
abundance: .
v_gene: TRBV11-3
CDR3aa: CASSFQPGDTQYF
CDR3nt: TGTGCCAGCAGCTTCCAACCGGGGGATACGCAGTATTTT

j_gene: TRBJ2-2
d_gene: .
abundance: few
v_gene: TRBV5-1
CDR3aa: CASSLKADRNTGELFF
CDR3nt: TGCGCCAGCAGCTTGAAGGCGGACAGGAACACCGGGGAGCTGTTTTTT

j_gene: TRBJ1-2
d_gene: TRBD1
abundance: .
v_gene: TRBV5-4
CDR3aa: CASSYIIRGTDGYTF
CDR3nt: TGTGCCAGCAGCTATATCATCAGGGGGACGGATGGCTACACCTTC

j_gene: TRBJ2-3
d_gene: .
abundance: .
v_gene: TRBV7-9
CDR3aa: CASSFLLTRVDTQYF
CDR3nt: TGTGCCAGCAGCTTTCTCCTAACGAGGGTGGATACGCAGTATTTT

j_gene: TRBJ1-4
d_gene: TRBD1
abundance: .
v_gene: TRBV5-1
CDR3aa: CASSVQGNGEKLFF
CDR3nt: TGCGCCAGCAGCGTACAGGGGAATGGTGAAAAACTGTTTTTT

j_gene: TRBJ2-2
d_gene: TRBD1
abundance: .
v_gene: TRBV14
CDR3aa: CASSRSPGQSNTGELFF
CDR3nt: TGTGCCAGCAGCCGAAGCCCGGGACAGTCGAACACCGGGGAGCTGTTTTTT

j_gene: TRBJ1-6
d_gene: .
abundance: .
v_gene: TRBV6-5
CDR3aa: CASSYSRVGSGSPLHF
CDR3nt: TGTGCCAGCAGTTACTCTCGGGTGGGTAGCGGTTCACCCCTCCACTTT

j_gene: TRBJ2-2
d_gene: .
abundance: .
v_gene: TRBV30
CDR3aa: CAWSLRRAGELFF
CDR3nt: TGTGCCTGGAGTCTTCGGAGGGCCGGGGAGCTGTTTTTT

j_gene: TRBJ1-5
d_gene: .
abundance: .
v_gene: TRBV28
CDR3aa: CASSSSWSGRNQPQHF
CDR3nt: TGTGCCAGCAGTTCCTCGTGGTCAGGGCGAAATCAGCCCCAGCATTTT

j_gene: TRBJ2-4
d_gene: TRBD1
abundance: .
v_gene: TRBV7-8
CDR3aa: CASSPGTGPENIQYF
CDR3nt: TGTGCCAGCAGCCCGGGGACAGGGCCTGAAAACATTCAGTACTTC

j_gene: TRBJ1-1
d_gene: .
abundance: .
v_gene: TRBV29-1
CDR3aa: CSVEGDEVAEAFF
CDR3nt: TGCAGCGTTGAAGGAGACGAGGTTGCTGAAGCTTTCTTT

j_gene: TRBJ2-6
d_gene: .
abundance: .
v_gene: TRBV5-6
CDR3aa: CASSLGVPISGANVLTF
CDR3nt: TGTGCCAGCAGCCTAGGGGTCCCCATTTCTGGGGCCAACGTCCTGACTTTC

j_gene: TRBJ2-6
d_gene: .
abundance: many
v_gene: TRBV25-1
CDR3aa: CASSEGGSGANVLTF
CDR3nt: TGTGCCAGCAGTGAAGGCGGCTCTGGGGCCAACGTCCTGACTTTC

j_gene: TRBJ2-5
d_gene: .
abundance: .
v_gene: TRBV7-9
CDR3aa: CASNLGLGRQETQYF
CDR3nt: TGTGCCAGCAACTTGGGGTTGGGGAGACAAGAGACCCAGTACTTC

j_gene: TRBJ2-6
d_gene: TRBD2
abundance: .
v_gene: TRBV6-5
CDR3aa: CASSNGGKGANVLTF
CDR3nt: TGTGCCAGCAGCAACGGGGGGAAGGGGGCCAACGTCCTGACTTTC

j_gene: TRBJ1-6
d_gene: .
abundance: once
v_gene: TRBV11-2
CDR3aa: CASSSDRNNSPLHF
CDR3nt: TGTGCCAGCAGCTCGGACAGAAATAATTCACCCCTCCACTTT

j_gene: TRBJ2-3
d_gene: .
abundance: .
v_gene: TRBV10-3
CDR3aa: CAISTGFQDTQYF
CDR3nt: TGTGCCATCAGCACAGGGTTCCAAGATACGCAGTATTTT

j_gene: TRBJ2-2
d_gene: .
abundance: .
v_gene: TRBV9
CDR3aa: CASSTTANTGELFF
CDR3nt: TGTGCCAGCAGCACGACTGCAAACACCGGGGAGCTGTTTTTT

j_gene: TRBJ2-1
d_gene: .
abundance: .
v_gene: TRBV5-1
CDR3aa: CASHPRAGGNNEQFF
CDR3nt: TGCGCCAGCCATCCAAGGGCAGGGGGGAACAATGAGCAGTTCTTC

j_gene: TRBJ2-3
d_gene: .
abundance: .
v_gene: TRBV10-3
CDR3aa: CAIRQDQLTDTQYF
CDR3nt: TGTGCCATCAGACAGGACCAATTGACAGATACGCAGTATTTT

j_gene: TRBJ2-1
d_gene: TRBD2
abundance: .
v_gene: TRBV19
CDR3aa: CATGLASYNEQFF
CDR3nt: TGTGCCACCGGACTAGCCTCCTACAATGAGCAGTTCTTC

j_gene: TRBJ2-1
d_gene: TRBD1
abundance: .
v_gene: TRBV5-6
CDR3aa: CASSLWNGTGNEQFF
CDR3nt: TGTGCCAGCAGCTTGTGGAACGGGACAGGCAATGAGCAGTTCTTC

j_gene: TRBJ2-3
d_gene: TRBD2
abundance: .
v_gene: TRBV9
CDR3aa: CASSVATAGGADTQYF
CDR3nt: TGTGCCAGCAGCGTAGCTACGGCGGGAGGTGCAGATACGCAGTATTTT

j_gene: TRBJ1-1
d_gene: TRBD1
abundance: .
v_gene: TRBV15
CDR3aa: CATSRQGAFTEAFF
CDR3nt: TGTGCCACCAGCAGGCAGGGGGCTTTCACTGAAGCTTTCTTT

j_gene: TRBJ1-2
d_gene: .
abundance: few
v_gene: TRBV7-6
CDR3aa: CASSPGDVGYTF
CDR3nt: TGTGCCAGCAGCCCGGGGGACGTAGGCTACACCTTC

j_gene: TRBJ2-2
d_gene: .
abundance: .
v_gene: TRBV9
CDR3aa: CASSVAGAETGELFF
CDR3nt: TGTGCCAGCAGCGTAGCGGGAGCAGAAACCGGGGAGCTGTTTTTT

j_gene: TRBJ2-2
d_gene: .
abundance: once
v_gene: TRBV6-5
CDR3aa: CASSRDLSGELFF
CDR3nt: TGTGCCAGCAGCCGGGACTTGTCCGGGGAGCTGTTTTTT

j_gene: TRBJ2-2
d_gene: TRBD1
abundance: .
v_gene: TRBV5-1
CDR3aa: CASSMGQGAKGTGELFF
CDR3nt: TGCGCCAGCAGCATGGGACAGGGGGCTAAAGGGACCGGGGAGCTGTTTTTT

j_gene: TRBJ1-1
d_gene: .
abundance: .
v_gene: TRBV6-5
CDR3aa: CASSYGLYSEAFF
CDR3nt: TGTGCCAGCAGTTACGGGCTGTACTCTGAAGCTTTCTTT

j_gene: TRBJ1-6
d_gene: .
abundance: few
v_gene: TRBV30
CDR3aa: CAWSGGMYNSPLHF
CDR3nt: TGTGCCTGGAGTGGAGGGATGTACAATTCACCCCTCCACTTT

j_gene: TRBJ1-3
d_gene: .
abundance: .
v_gene: TRBV19
CDR3aa: CASRYRSGNTIYF
CDR3nt: TGTGCCAGTAGGTACAGGTCTGGAAACACCATATATTTT

j_gene: TRBJ2-3
d_gene: .
abundance: .
v_gene: TRBV4-2
CDR3aa: CASSQDSGSEYTDTQYF
CDR3nt: TGTGCCAGCAGCCAAGATTCGGGTAGCGAGTACACAGATACGCAGTATTTT